This T cell receptor (beta chain) emerged from a study of PD-L1 blockade in urothelial cancer (TCRdb year 2017). In the study overall: Therapy was started in the mid-2010s for all patients, and atezolizumab 1,200 mg was administered intravenously every 3 weeks. About 90% of the roughly 29 patients were identified as males with urothelial cancer of bladder origin, and a prior smoking history was reported by 18 of 29 patients. Patients had an ECOG performance status of 0 or 1 and had received between 0 and 3 prior chemotherapy regimens. Blood samples were analyzed at 3 weeks after treatment start (second dose) and at 6 weeks after treatment start. A median of around 150,000 T cells and approximately 83,000 unique TCRs was obtained from blood samples, and a median clonality of roughly 0.074 was observed. The study was an exploratory multi-omic analysis of somatic, immune and clinical correlates of response to PD-L1 blockade with atezolizumab in urothelial cancer. Pretreatment tumor samples, along with matched peripheral blood serially collected before and after atezolizumab treatment, were subjected to TCR sequencing. Durable clinical benefit was defined as a progression-free survival longer than 6 months, and TCR features were additionally tested against progression-free survival and overall survival. In the same patients who had TCR sequencing, pretreatment tumors also underwent whole exome sequencing and RNA sequencing. Nine patients achieved durable clinical benefit and around 19 did not. Some 29 patients had pretreatment blood TCR-seq, about 25 had at least one posttreatment blood collection, and about 25 had tumor TCR-seq.

A cohort of about 31 patients with locally advanced or metastatic urothelial carcinoma, treated at Memorial Sloan Kettering on a trial protocol, was included. Peripheral blood mononuclear cells were collected pretreatment and during treatment, at between 1 and 8 total time points per patient. The Qiagen DNeasy Blood extraction kit was used to purify genomic DNA from total PBMCs and from tumor samples. PBMCs were collected pretreatment and during treatment and were isolated and stored as previously described. The germline V gene encodes CDR1 DFQATT and CDR2 SNEGSKA (reference sequence). The CDR3 runs 10 amino acids, cysteine and phenylalanine included. Just CDR3 DNA is preserved here, 30 bases in frame from base 1. The investigation overall reported the following: Patients with durable benefit showed greater expansion of tumor-associated TCR clones in peripheral blood 3 weeks after starting treatment (n ≈ 21, p = 0.022). A pretreatment peripheral blood TCR clonality below the median was linked to improved progression-free and overall survival. Because the sample size was small (n ≈ 29) and many exploratory analyses were performed, the results are intended to be hypothesis-generating.

Each PCR received spiked-in synthetic TCR analog templates so that absolute template abundance could be estimated from read counts. Using the immunoSEQ assay, TCRbeta CDR3 regions were amplified from genomic DNA with bias-controlled V and J gene primers. Rearranged TCRbeta segments were sequenced at approximately 20X coverage. In the authors' own workflow: Clustering was used to correct sequencing errors, and CDR3s were annotated against IMGT to assign V, D and J genes. Downstream analyses used only productive TCRbeta rearrangements and left out out-of-frame or stop-codon sequences. Clonality was computed as one minus Shannon entropy normalized by the log of the number of unique productive sequences. Fisher's exact test with Benjamini-Hochberg correction, at a threshold of adjusted p below 0.01, was used to find clones that differed between time points or between blood and tumor. Not all clones reach the TCRdb copy of this immuneACCESS table, which keeps in-frame sequences only. Checked studies attribute under half of the gap to unresolved V genes and leave the rest unexplained. V, J and clone size were drawn from that table, and D and trimming were deduced from the DNA. This sample gives under 40,000 clones in total; roughly 80% of them show up just once. The top ten clones comprise 3.5% to 4% of the sample.

On this clone: Its antigen remains unidentified. No much larger clonotype is one base removed from it; base qualities were not supplied.

This TCR derives from a man aged 65 to 79 with urothelial cancer. The V and J segments used are TRBV20-1 and TRBJ2-7; TRBD1 is perhaps the D gene, given 5 matching bases. Sample: PBMCs, taken around atezolizumab (anti-PD-L1) treatment. The DNA reads TGCAGCGCAGGGAAGCGCGAGCAGTACTTC. Translation gives CSAGKREQYF.